This TCR beta chain was sequenced for a study of shared clonotypes between healthy human individuals. The CDR3 runs 13 residues. With 4 bases removed from V and 8 bases from J, the gap between germline ends came to 14 bases. CDR1 is SGHDN and CDR2 is FVKESK in the germline V gene. Each unsorted PBMC replicate got 300 ng genomic DNA, around 30,000 genomes. Some clones are missing from TCRdb's copy, which holds only in-frame ones; the method was immunoSEQ multiplex PCR. The repertoire holds about 470,000 clones, with about 76% as singletons. Sequencing input: PBMCs. This TCR was sampled from a woman aged 40 to 49 in good health. Some clones in this sample may be carry-over from other donors' samples. The gene calls are TRBV14 and TRBJ1-2; a possible D gene is TRBD1 (5 bases). The CDR3 bases are TGTGCCAGCAGCCCAGGGTGGGGCAGGGGCTACACCTTC. Its protein is CASSPGWGRGYTF.